This T cell receptor (beta chain) is from a study of control samples from healthy donors and cancer patients. Assay used: immunoSEQ multiplex PCR; TCRdb lists only in-frame clones, some missing. The sample records approximately 110,000 clones, 90% to 95% being singletons. Material for sequencing was blood. The TCR originated in a woman under 30 in good health.

The CDR3: CASSQGHPGFSGANVLTF. The CDR3 coding sequence is TGCGCCAGCAGCCAAGGACATCCCGGGTTTTCTGGGGCCAACGTCCTGACTTTC. The chain links TRBV4-3 to TRBJ2-6; D is unresolved. CDR3 length: 18 residues. V was pared by 1 base and J by 1 base, with 14 bases between. CDR1 and CDR2 (germline): LGHNA, YSLEER.